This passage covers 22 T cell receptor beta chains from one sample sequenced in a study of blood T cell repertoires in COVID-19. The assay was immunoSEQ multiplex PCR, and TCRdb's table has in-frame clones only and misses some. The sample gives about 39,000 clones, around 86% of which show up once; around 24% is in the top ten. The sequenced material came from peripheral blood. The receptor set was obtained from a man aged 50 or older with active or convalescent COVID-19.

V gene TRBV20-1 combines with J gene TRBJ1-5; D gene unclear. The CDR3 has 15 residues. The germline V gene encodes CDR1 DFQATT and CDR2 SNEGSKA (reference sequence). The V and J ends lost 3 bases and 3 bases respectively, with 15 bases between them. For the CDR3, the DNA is TGCAGTGCTAGTGGCACGGCAGGCATCAATCAGCCCCAGCATTTT. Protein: CSASGTAGINQPQHF.

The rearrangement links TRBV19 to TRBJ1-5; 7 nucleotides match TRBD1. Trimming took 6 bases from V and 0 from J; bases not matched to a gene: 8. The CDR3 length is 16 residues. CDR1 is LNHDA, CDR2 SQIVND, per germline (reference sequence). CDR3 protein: CASSPGTAGSNQPQHF. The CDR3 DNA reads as TGTGCCAGTAGCCCTGGGACAGCTGGTAGCAATCAGCCCCAGCATTTT.

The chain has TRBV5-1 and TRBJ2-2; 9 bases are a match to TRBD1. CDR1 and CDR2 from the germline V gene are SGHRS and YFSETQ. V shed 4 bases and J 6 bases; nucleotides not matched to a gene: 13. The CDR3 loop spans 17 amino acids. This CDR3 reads CASSPPYRGRVPGELFF. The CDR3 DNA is TGCGCCAGCAGCCCCCCCTACAGGGGGCGCGTTCCCGGGGAGCTGTTTTTT.

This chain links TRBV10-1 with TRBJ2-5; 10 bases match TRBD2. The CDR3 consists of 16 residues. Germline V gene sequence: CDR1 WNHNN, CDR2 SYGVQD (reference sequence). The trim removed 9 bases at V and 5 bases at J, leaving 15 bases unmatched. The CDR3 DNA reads TGCGCCAGTAGTAAGTCTAGCGGGAGCGCGCACGAGACCCAGTACTTC. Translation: CASSKSSGSAHETQYF.

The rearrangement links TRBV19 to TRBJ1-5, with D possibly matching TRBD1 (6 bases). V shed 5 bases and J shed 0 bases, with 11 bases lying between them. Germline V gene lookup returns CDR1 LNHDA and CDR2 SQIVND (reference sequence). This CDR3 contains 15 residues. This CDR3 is CASSGGHYSNQPQHF. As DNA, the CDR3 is TGTGCCAGTAGTGGGGGACACTATAGCAATCAGCCCCAGCATTTT.

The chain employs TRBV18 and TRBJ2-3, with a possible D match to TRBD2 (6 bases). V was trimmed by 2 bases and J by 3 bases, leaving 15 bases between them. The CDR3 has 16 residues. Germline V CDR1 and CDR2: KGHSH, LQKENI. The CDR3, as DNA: TGTGCCAGCTCACCATCCCAGGGAGGAGGAACAGATACGCAGTATTTT. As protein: CASSPSQGGGTDTQYF.

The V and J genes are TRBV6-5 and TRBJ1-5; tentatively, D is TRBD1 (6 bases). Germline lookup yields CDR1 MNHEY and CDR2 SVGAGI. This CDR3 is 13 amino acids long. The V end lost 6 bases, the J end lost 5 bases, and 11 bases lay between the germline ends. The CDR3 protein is CASRLDRYQPQHF. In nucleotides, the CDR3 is TGTGCCAGCAGGCTGGACAGATATCAGCCCCAGCATTTT.

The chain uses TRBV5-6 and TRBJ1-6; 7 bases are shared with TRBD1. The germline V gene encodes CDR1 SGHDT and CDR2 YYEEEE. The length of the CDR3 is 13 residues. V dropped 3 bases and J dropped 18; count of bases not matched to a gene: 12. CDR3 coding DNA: TGTGCCAGCAGCTCCCGGGACAGATTTTTTCCCCACTTT. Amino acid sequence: CASSSRDRFFPHF.

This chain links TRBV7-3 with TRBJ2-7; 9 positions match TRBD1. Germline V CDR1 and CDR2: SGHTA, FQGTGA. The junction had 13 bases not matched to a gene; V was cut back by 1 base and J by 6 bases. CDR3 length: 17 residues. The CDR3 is CASSLKPLGQGQGEQYF. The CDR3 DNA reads TGTGCCAGCAGCTTAAAACCCCTTGGACAGGGACAGGGCGAGCAGTACTTC.

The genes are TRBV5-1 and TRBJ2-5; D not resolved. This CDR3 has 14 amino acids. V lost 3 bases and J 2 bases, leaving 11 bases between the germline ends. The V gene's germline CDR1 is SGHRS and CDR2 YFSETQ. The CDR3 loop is CASSSSGFQETQYF. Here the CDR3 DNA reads TGCGCCAGCAGCTCATCCGGGTTTCAAGAGACCCAGTACTTC.

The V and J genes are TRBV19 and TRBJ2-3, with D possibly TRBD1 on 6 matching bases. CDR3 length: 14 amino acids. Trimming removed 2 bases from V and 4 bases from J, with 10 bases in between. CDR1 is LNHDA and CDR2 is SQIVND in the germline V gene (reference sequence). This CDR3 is CASSIQGFPDTQYF. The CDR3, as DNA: TGTGCCAGTAGTATACAGGGGTTCCCAGATACGCAGTATTTT.

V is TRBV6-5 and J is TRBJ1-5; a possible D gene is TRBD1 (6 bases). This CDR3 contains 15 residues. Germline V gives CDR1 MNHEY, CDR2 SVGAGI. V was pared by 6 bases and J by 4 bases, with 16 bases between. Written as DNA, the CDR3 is TGTGCCAGCAGACCGGGACAAGGGGGAAATCAGCCCCAGCATTTT. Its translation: CASRPGQGGNQPQHF.

DNA for the CDR3: TGTGCCAGCAGCCTCCCGGGCATTCAGTACTTC. This encodes CASSLPGIQYF. This chain links TRBV11-2 with TRBJ2-4; D is unresolved. The germline V gene has CDR1 SGHAT and CDR2 FQNNGV. The CDR3 extends over 11 amino acids. Trimming shortened V by 5 bases and J by 9 bases, and 8 bases separated the two germline ends.

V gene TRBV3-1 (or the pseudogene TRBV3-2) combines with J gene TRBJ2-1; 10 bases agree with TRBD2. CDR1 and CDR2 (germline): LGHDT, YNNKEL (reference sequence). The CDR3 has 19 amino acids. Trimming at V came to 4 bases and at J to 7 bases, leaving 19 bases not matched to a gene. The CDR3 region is CASSPSWVSGLSGRNEQFF. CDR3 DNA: TGTGCCAGCAGCCCATCCTGGGTTAGCGGGCTTAGCGGGAGGAATGAGCAGTTCTTC.

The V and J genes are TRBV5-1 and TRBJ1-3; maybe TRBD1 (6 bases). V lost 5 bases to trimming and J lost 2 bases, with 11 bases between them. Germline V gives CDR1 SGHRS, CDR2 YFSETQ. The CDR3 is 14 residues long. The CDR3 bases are TGCGCCAGCAGACCCCAGGGGCCTGGAAACACCATATATTTT. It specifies CASRPQGPGNTIYF.

CDR3 amino acids: CASSYLRSSYNEQFF. CDR3 DNA: TGTGCCAGCAGTTATTTAAGGAGCTCCTACAATGAGCAGTTCTTC. The gene calls are TRBV5-5 and TRBJ2-1, with no clear D. This CDR3 comprises 15 residues. Trimming stripped 5 bases from V and 0 bases from J, with 12 bases between. Germline loops: CDR1 SGHKS, CDR2 YYEKEE (reference sequence).

CDR3 sequence reads: CASSTGQPHEPQHF. DNA of the CDR3: TGTGCCAGTAGTACGGGACAGCCCCATGAGCCCCAGCATTTT. V gene TRBV19 combines with J gene TRBJ1-5; 7 bases are a match to TRBD1. The V gene end was trimmed by 4 bases and the J gene end by 8 bases; junction bases not matched to a gene: 8. The CDR3 extends over 14 amino acids. Germline CDR1 and CDR2: LNHDA and SQIVND (reference sequence).

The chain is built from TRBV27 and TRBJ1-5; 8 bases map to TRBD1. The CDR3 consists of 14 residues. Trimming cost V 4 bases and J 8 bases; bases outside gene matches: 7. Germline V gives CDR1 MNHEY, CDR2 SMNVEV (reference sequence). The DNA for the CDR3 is TGTGCCAGCAGTTCCCGGACAGGGAGGGAGCCCCAGCATTTT. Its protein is CASSSRTGREPQHF.

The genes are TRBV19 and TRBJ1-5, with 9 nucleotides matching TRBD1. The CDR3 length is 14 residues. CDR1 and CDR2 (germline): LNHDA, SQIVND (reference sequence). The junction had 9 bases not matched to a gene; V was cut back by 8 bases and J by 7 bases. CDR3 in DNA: TGTGCCAGTCGACCGGACAGGGGAGGACAGCCCCAGCATTTT. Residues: CASRPDRGGQPQHF.

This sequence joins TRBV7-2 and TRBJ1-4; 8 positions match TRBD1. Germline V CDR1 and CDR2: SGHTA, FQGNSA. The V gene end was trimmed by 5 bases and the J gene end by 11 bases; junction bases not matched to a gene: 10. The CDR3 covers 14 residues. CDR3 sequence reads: CASSPGTGVWKLFF. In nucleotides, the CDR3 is TGTGCCAGCAGCCCCGGGACAGGAGTGTGGAAACTGTTTTTT.

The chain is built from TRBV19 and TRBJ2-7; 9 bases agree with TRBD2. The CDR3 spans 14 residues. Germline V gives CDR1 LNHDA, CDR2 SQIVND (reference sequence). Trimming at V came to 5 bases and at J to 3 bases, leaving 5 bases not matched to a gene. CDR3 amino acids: CASSVSGSGYEQYF. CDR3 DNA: TGTGCCAGTAGTGTTAGCGGGAGTGGCTACGAGCAGTACTTC.

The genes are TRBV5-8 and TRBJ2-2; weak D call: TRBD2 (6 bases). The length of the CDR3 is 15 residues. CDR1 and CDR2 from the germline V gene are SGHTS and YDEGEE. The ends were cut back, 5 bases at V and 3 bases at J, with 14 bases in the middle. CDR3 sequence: CASSWGERDTGELFF. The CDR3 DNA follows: TGTGCCAGCAGTTGGGGGGAACGGGACACCGGGGAGCTGTTTTTT.